This is a list of T cell receptor beta chains from one sample in a study of shared T cell receptors in the human thymus. This table comes from immunoSEQ multiplex PCR, and its TCRdb copy is limited to in-frame clones, with some not included. The sample records over 350,000 clones, 85% to 95% being singletons. Sequenced sample: thymocytes. The source of these receptors is a human donor. CDR3s include the opening cysteine and the closing phenylalanine or tryptophan. The D gene is left open where the match is weak. Only some rows state a clone size, as once, few, many or a class for expanded clones.

j_call d_call v_call clone_size cdr3_aa cdr3_nt
TRBJ2-1 . TRBV28 . CASTLRDPLNGGEQFF TGTGCCAGCACCCTCCGGGACCCACTAAATGGGGGTGAGCAGTTCTTC
TRBJ1-2 TRBD1 TRBV5-1 . CASSMTGTDDLRNYGYTF TGCGCCAGCAGCATGACAGGGACCGACGACCTTAGGAACTATGGCTACACCTTC
TRBJ2-7 . TRBV5-6 . CASSFPSGRESGDEQYF TGTGCCAGCAGCTTCCCTTCGGGGCGGGAGTCAGGGGACGAGCAGTACTTC
TRBJ1-4 . TRBV5-1 . CASSLEVQRFATNEKLFF TGCGCCAGCAGCTTGGAAGTCCAACGGTTTGCAACTAATGAAAAACTGTTTTTT
TRBJ2-1 TRBD2 TRBV5-6 . CASSFSGGRDNEQFF TGTGCCAGCAGCTTTTCTGGCGGGAGGGACAATGAGCAGTTCTTC
TRBJ2-7 TRBD1 TRBV19 once CASSSPGQSSYEQYF TGTGCCAGTAGTAGTCCGGGACAGAGCTCCTACGAGCAGTACTTC
TRBJ1-2 . TRBV4-3 . CASSQDAPASSIRGYGYTF TGCGCCAGCAGCCAAGACGCCCCTGCGTCGAGTATCCGGGGCTATGGCTACACCTTC
TRBJ2-1 . TRBV2 . CASRIIGIYNEQFF TGTGCCAGCAGGATAATAGGGATATACAATGAGCAGTTCTTC
TRBJ2-7 . TRBV9 . CASSTRLGPPYEQYF TGTGCCAGCAGCACCCGACTAGGGCCCCCCTACGAGCAGTACTTC
TRBJ2-7 TRBD2 TRBV4-3 . CASTPQSRGSSYEQYF TGCGCCAGCACCCCCCAATCTCGCGGGAGCTCCTACGAGCAGTACTTC
TRBJ2-1 . TRBV15 . CATSSRPGTPNNEQFF TGTGCCACCAGCTCTAGACCCGGGACACCGAACAATGAGCAGTTCTTC
TRBJ1-4 . TRBV13 . CASSSMASEKLFF TGTGCCAGCAGCTCCATGGCCAGCGAAAAACTGTTTTTT
TRBJ1-4 . TRBV15 . CATSRINQNNEKLFF TGTGCCACCAGCAGAATAAACCAGAATAATGAAAAACTGTTTTTT
TRBJ2-1 . TRBV20-1 . CSARSGTPQFF TGCAGTGCTAGGAGCGGGACACCGCAGTTCTTC
TRBJ2-7 . TRBV7-3 . CASSLNGYEQYF TGTGCCAGCAGCTTAAACGGCTACGAGCAGTACTTC
TRBJ1-4 . TRBV30 . CAWKGQPTNEKLFF TGTGCCTGGAAAGGACAGCCGACTAATGAAAAACTGTTTTTT
TRBJ2-1 TRBD2 TRBV9 . CASSAGTSAEQFF TGTGCCAGCAGCGCCGGGACTAGCGCCGAGCAGTTCTTC
TRBJ2-1 . TRBV11-1 . CASSLAPLGEQFF TGTGCCAGCAGCTTAGCCCCACTAGGTGAGCAGTTCTTC